The sequence of this T cell receptor beta chain was determined in a study of regulatory T cells in long-lasting Graves disease. Findings and limits, study-wide: Favoring TRBV28, TRBJ1-2 and TRBJ2-5 was a feature seen in persistent disease.

Library construction for TCR beta used iRepertoire HTBI primers and Arm-PCR of CDR3 regions. From the multiplex PCR reads, TCRdb called clonotypes with MiXCR, one entry per CDR3 protein. The sample yields hundreds of thousands of distinct CDR3 sequences, less than 25% seen once. About this clonotype itself: Its antigen is not identified.

Time point indicated: persistent/refractory GD, antithyroid drugs over 5 years with positive TRAb. RNA isolated from PBMCs was used to make the TCR library. Under American Thyroid Association guidelines, Graves' disease was diagnosed. This CDR3 is 13 amino acids long. CDR1 and CDR2 from the germline V gene are DFQATT and SNEGSKA (reference sequence). V lost 3 bases, J lost 5 bases, and 11 bases lay in between. Material: peripheral blood mononuclear cells (PBMCs), obtained when the disease was refractory, from a patient treated with antithyroid drugs. The J gene is TRBJ1-5, the V gene TRBV20-1; no definite D call. This sequence originates from a female donor with Graves disease. For the CDR3, the DNA is TGCAGTGCTAGTGCTTCCGTCGATCAGCCCCAGCATTTT. Encoded protein: CSASASVDQPQHF.